These 30 T cell receptor beta chains were all obtained from the same sample, sequenced in a study of blood T cell repertoires in COVID-19. Some clones are missing from TCRdb's copy, which holds only in-frame ones; the method was immunoSEQ multiplex PCR. The repertoire holds some 170,000 clones, with 70% to 85% as singletons. What was sequenced was PBMCs or T cells enriched from blood (not recorded which). The receptors shown here come from a man aged 50 to 60 who had recovered from COVID-19.

This rearrangement joins TRBV6-5 to TRBJ2-1; TRBD1 agrees at 7 bases. The junction had 9 bases not matched to a gene; V was cut back by 5 bases and J by 5 bases. This CDR3 has 15 amino acids. Germline V gives CDR1 MNHEY, CDR2 SVGAGI. Here the CDR3 reads CASSPKGGWNNEQFF. In nucleotides, the CDR3 is TGTGCCAGCAGTCCGAAAGGGGGCTGGAACAATGAGCAGTTCTTC.

The chain combines TRBV10-3 with TRBJ2-3, with 11 nucleotides matching TRBD2. After removal of 4 bases from V and 4 bases from J, the junction contained 1 base not matched to a gene. The CDR3 totals 14 residues. Germline V gene lookup returns CDR1 ENHRY and CDR2 SYGVKD. Here the CDR3 DNA reads TGTGCCATCAGTGCTAGCGGGGGGCCAGATACGCAGTATTTT. Protein sequence: CAISASGGPDTQYF.

The CDR3 protein is CASRGQGRPEAFF. The CDR3 nucleotides read TGTGCCAGCAGGGGACAGGGAAGGCCTGAAGCTTTCTTT. The V and J genes are TRBV28 and TRBJ1-1; 9 positions match TRBD1. The ends lost 6 bases at V and 6 bases at J; junction bases unmatched: 5. The CDR3 runs to 13 residues. The germline gives CDR1 MDHEN, CDR2 SYDVKM.

This clone was picked up a small number of times. The V and J genes are TRBV18 and TRBJ1-1; maybe TRBD1 (6 bases). The CDR3 extends over 14 amino acids. The V and J ends lost 0 bases and 5 bases respectively, with 10 bases between them. Germline-derived CDR1 and CDR2 are KGHSH and LQKENI. CDR3 in amino acids: CASSPPGARTEAFF. DNA of the CDR3: TGTGCCAGCTCACCACCGGGGGCGAGAACTGAAGCTTTCTTT.

The J gene is TRBJ2-7, the V gene TRBV30; perhaps TRBD1 as D (5 bases). Germline lookup yields CDR1 GTSNPN and CDR2 SVGIG (reference sequence). This CDR3 has 14 residues. The V end was cut by 0 bases, the J end by 0 bases, with 9 bases between. This CDR3 reads CAWSVQVSSYEQYF. DNA for the CDR3: TGTGCCTGGAGTGTACAGGTCAGCTCCTACGAGCAGTACTTC.

CDR3 DNA: TGTGCCAGCACCCAAGGGGGTCAATTCAATCAGCCCCAGCATTTT. Translated, it gives CASTQGGQFNQPQHF. The V call is TRBV2, the J call TRBJ1-5; TRBD1 might be the D (6 bases). V lost 7 bases to trimming and J lost 3 bases, with 16 bases between them. This CDR3 region has 15 residues. CDR1 and CDR2 (germline): SNHLY, FYNNEI.

The gene calls are TRBV6-5 and TRBJ2-7, with 11 bases aligning to TRBD1. Unmatched junction bases numbered 5, after V lost 4 bases and J lost 0 bases. The CDR3 is made up of 16 amino acids. Germline-derived CDR1 and CDR2 are MNHEY and SVGAGI. As DNA, the CDR3 is TGTGCCAGCAGTTCCCTCGGGACAGGGGGCTCCTACGAGCAGTACTTC. Translated, it gives CASSSLGTGGSYEQYF.

CDR3 sequence: CASSPLGAAYNSPLHF. The DNA for the CDR3 is TGCGCCAGCAGCCCATTGGGGGCAGCCTATAATTCACCCCTCCACTTT. The rearrangement links TRBV4-1 to TRBJ1-6, with D perhaps matching TRBD1 (6 bases). CDR3 length: 16 residues. V gave up 4 bases and J gave up 2 bases, with 12 bases separating them. CDR1 and CDR2 (germline): MGHRA, YSYEKL.

The chain links TRBV15 to TRBJ2-5; D gene uncertain. V was cut by 2 bases and J by 2 bases, with 12 bases left in between. CDR3 size: 15 residues. From germline, CDR1 is LNHNV and CDR2 YYDKDF (reference sequence). The CDR3 sequence is CATSRSPTGQETQYF. The DNA for the CDR3 is TGTGCCACCAGCAGATCCCCCACTGGTCAAGAGACCCAGTACTTC.

This rearrangement joins TRBV7-2 to TRBJ2-3; D call uncertain. The V and J ends lost 1 base and 2 bases respectively, with 7 bases between them. Germline loops: CDR1 SGHTA, CDR2 FQGNSA. There are 14 residues in the CDR3. The CDR3 spells CASSLGRYTDTQYF. CDR3 nucleotides: TGTGCCAGCAGCTTAGGGCGGTACACAGATACGCAGTATTTT.

The chain recombines TRBV19 with TRBJ2-5; tentatively, D is TRBD2 (5 bases). Per the germline V gene, CDR1 is LNHDA and CDR2 is SQIVND (reference sequence). The CDR3 has 15 amino acids. Deletions cut 3 bases from V and 4 bases from J, with 15 bases between. CDR3 in amino acids: CASSIYGESGETQYF. The DNA of the CDR3 is TGTGCCAGTAGTATTTACGGGGAATCCGGAGAGACCCAGTACTTC.

The chain links TRBV9 to TRBJ2-7; 8 bases align to TRBD1. Germline-derived CDR1 and CDR2 are SGDLS and YYNGEE. V dropped 4 bases and J dropped 1; count of bases not matched to a gene: 4. The CDR3 covers 14 residues. The CDR3 loop is CASSTRTGSYEQYF. DNA for the CDR3: TGTGCCAGCAGCACCCGGACAGGGTCCTACGAGCAGTACTTC.

This chain joins TRBV10-3 and TRBJ1-5; D unclear. This CDR3 has 13 residues. Germline CDR1 ENHRY, CDR2 SYGVKD. Trimming removed 6 bases from V and 7 bases from J, with 13 bases in between. The CDR3 DNA reads as TGTGCCATCAGCAAGACTCTAGAACAGCCCCAGCATTTT. It translates to CAISKTLEQPQHF.

The V and J genes are TRBV2 and TRBJ1-6; 12 bases match TRBD1. The V gene's germline CDR1 is SNHLY and CDR2 FYNNEI. V was pared by 5 bases and J by 5 bases, with 10 bases of the junction left unmatched. The CDR3 sequence is 18 residues long. The CDR3 is CASSPSGTGGSNNSPLHF. The CDR3 coding sequence is TGTGCCAGCAGTCCCTCTGGGACAGGGGGCAGCAATAATTCACCCCTCCACTTT.

This chain links TRBV6-5 with TRBJ2-7, with D tentatively TRBD1 (7 bases). Germline V gives CDR1 MNHEY, CDR2 SVGAGI. CDR3 length: 14 amino acids. V dropped 7 bases and J dropped 3 bases, with 16 bases sitting between them. The CDR3 sequence is CASNGGGVIYEQYF. The CDR3 DNA follows: TGTGCCAGCAATGGAGGGGGCGTGATCTACGAGCAGTACTTC.

The chain joins TRBV7-2 to TRBJ2-7; D unclear. With 6 bases removed from V and 5 bases from J, the gap between germline ends came to 20 bases. The CDR3 runs to 15 residues. In germline, CDR1 is SGHTA, CDR2 FQGNSA. The DNA of the CDR3 is TGTGCCAGCAGGGAGCGACGGAACGACCCGGACGAGCAGTACTTC. Protein sequence: CASRERRNDPDEQYF.

This clone has more than one count but fewer than ten. J is TRBJ1-4 and V is TRBV5-5, with D unresolved. The V and J ends lost 4 bases and 5 bases respectively, with 24 bases between them. The CDR3 contains 18 residues. Germline CDR1 SGHKS, CDR2 YYEKEE (reference sequence). As DNA, the CDR3 is TGTGCCAGCAGCAGGCGGGCAGAATACGAGGAGATAAATGAAAAACTGTTTTTT. This sequence encodes CASSRRAEYEEINEKLFF.

J is TRBJ1-3 and V is TRBV5-6; 11 bases fit TRBD1. This CDR3 spans 14 amino acids. Per the germline V gene, CDR1 is SGHDT and CDR2 is YYEEEE. Trimming cost V 5 bases and J 8 bases; bases outside gene matches: 6. DNA of the CDR3: TGTGCCAGCAGTTGGAGGACAGGGGGCTACACCATATATTTT. This translates into CASSWRTGGYTIYF. The full variable domain, rest sourced from reference TRBV5-6 and TRBJ1-3, is DAGVTQSPTHLIKTRGQQVTLRCSPKSGHDTVSWYQQALGQGPQFIFQYYEEEERQRGNFPDRFSGHQFPNYSSELNVNALLLGDSALYLCASSWRTGGYTIYFGEGSWLTVV.

The chain joins TRBV30 to TRBJ2-7; D is uncertain. The germline V gene has CDR1 GTSNPN and CDR2 SVGIG (reference sequence). Trimming cost V 2 bases and J 7 bases, with 9 bases left between them. CDR3 size: 11 residues. The DNA for the CDR3 is TGTGCCTGGAGTCGCCCCGGGGAGCAGTACTTC. It encodes CAWSRPGEQYF.

The genes are TRBV2 and TRBJ2-2, with 11 nucleotides matching TRBD2. This CDR3 has 16 residues. With V trimmed by 6 bases and J by 2 bases, 5 bases remained unmatched. Germline CDR1 and CDR2: SNHLY and FYNNEI. This CDR3 reads CASSPRLAGNTGELFF. The CDR3 nucleotides are TGTGCCAGCAGCCCCCGACTAGCGGGAAACACCGGGGAGCTGTTTTTT.

The chain joins TRBV27 to TRBJ1-5; 8 nucleotides line up with TRBD1. The CDR3 covers 15 residues. Germline loops: CDR1 MNHEY, CDR2 SMNVEV (reference sequence). The V and J ends lost 4 bases and 4 bases, in that order; junction bases with no gene match: 6. The CDR3 here is CASSSSRQGNQPQHF. The CDR3 DNA follows: TGTGCCAGCAGTTCCAGCAGACAGGGGAATCAGCCCCAGCATTTT.

The rearrangement joins TRBV7-9 to TRBJ1-3; no clear D. The V and J ends lost 1 base and 0 bases respectively, with 10 bases between them. Looked up from germline, CDR1 is SEHNR and CDR2 is FQNEAQ (reference sequence). The CDR3 totals 16 residues. CDR3 nucleotides: TGTGCCAGCAGCTTAGAGTCACCGAGCTCTGGAAACACCATATATTTT. It specifies CASSLESPSSGNTIYF.

The rearrangement uses TRBV6-2 or TRBV6-3 and TRBJ2-7, with D maybe TRBD1 (5 bases). V was shortened by 5 bases and J by 0 bases, with 17 bases between the two germline ends. The CDR3 runs to 16 residues. CDR1 is MNHEY and CDR2 is SVGEGT in the germline V gene. CDR3 sequence reads: CASSQPGVQGSYEQYF. Here the CDR3 DNA reads TGTGCCAGCAGTCAACCTGGAGTCCAGGGCTCCTACGAGCAGTACTTC.

The CDR3, as DNA: TGTGCCAGCAGCTTAGATTGGGCAGGGGATCAGCCCCAGCATTTT. This encodes CASSLDWAGDQPQHF. The chain links TRBV11-2 to TRBJ1-5; the D gene is possibly TRBD1 (6 bases). The CDR3 sequence is 15 residues long. Germline CDR1 and CDR2: SGHAT and FQNNGV. V dropped 0 bases and J dropped 5 bases, with 11 bases sitting between them.

The chain recombines TRBV4-1 with TRBJ1-1; maybe TRBD1 (5 bases). The CDR3 totals 15 residues. Germline V gene sequence: CDR1 MGHRA, CDR2 YSYEKL. Trimming shortened V by 5 bases and J by 0 bases, and 13 bases separated the two germline ends. The CDR3 DNA is TGCGCCAGCAGCACCCCGGGGGGGATGAACACTGAAGCTTTCTTT. Translated: CASSTPGGMNTEAFF.

The sample holds one count of this clone. This rearrangement joins TRBV3-1 (or the pseudogene TRBV3-2) to TRBJ2-3; 11 bases match TRBD2. Germline V CDR1 and CDR2: LGHDT, YNNKEL (reference sequence). Trimming at V came to 3 bases and at J to 5 bases, leaving 4 bases not matched to a gene. The CDR3 contains 15 residues. The CDR3 DNA is TGTGCCAGCAGCCACGCTAGCGGGGGGATAGATACGCAGTATTTT. Residues: CASSHASGGIDTQYF.

This chain joins TRBV19 and TRBJ1-4; D remains ambiguous. V gave up 5 bases and J gave up 2 bases, with 15 bases separating them. Germline lookup yields CDR1 LNHDA and CDR2 SQIVND (reference sequence). The CDR3 runs 16 residues. The CDR3 DNA reads TGTGCCAGTAGTCCATCTGACGGGGTGACTAATGAAAAACTGTTTTTT. Translating gives CASSPSDGVTNEKLFF.

This clone showed up just once. This sequence joins TRBV2 and TRBJ1-4; weak D call: TRBD1 (5 bases). Trimming cost V 3 bases and J 4 bases, with 15 bases left between them. The CDR3 sequence is 16 residues long. Germline CDR1 and CDR2: SNHLY and FYNNEI. The CDR3: CASSDAGIVGNEKLFF. In nucleotides, the CDR3 is TGTGCCAGCAGTGATGCAGGGATTGTAGGTAATGAAAAACTGTTTTTT.

The chain is built from TRBV27 and TRBJ1-1; TRBD1 might be the D (5 bases). From germline, CDR1 is MNHEY and CDR2 SMNVEV (reference sequence). V was pared by 3 bases and J by 2 bases, with 13 bases between. The CDR3 is 15 residues long. The CDR3 nucleotides read TGTGCCAGCAGTTTGGGGCGGCAAGTAAACACTGAAGCTTTCTTT. Translating gives CASSLGRQVNTEAFF.

The rearrangement links TRBV4-1 to TRBJ1-3, with D possibly matching TRBD1 (5 bases). V shed 4 bases and J shed 0 bases, with 10 bases lying between them. This CDR3 has 15 amino acids. Germline CDR1 MGHRA, CDR2 YSYEKL. The CDR3 coding sequence is TGCGCCAGCAGCCGCAAACAGGACTCTGGAAACACCATATATTTT. Its translation: CASSRKQDSGNTIYF.